This record concerns one T cell receptor (beta chain) sequence. Its matching antigen is unknown. V gave up 6 bases and J gave up 0 bases, with 21 bases separating them. The CDR3 has 18 amino acids. Germline loops: CDR1 LNHDA, CDR2 SQIVND (reference sequence). Clones were read by immunoSEQ multiplex PCR, and TCRdb kept only the in-frame ones, dropping some. The sample consists of roughly 260,000 clones, about 92% of them appearing once. This entry belongs to a study of T cell responses to AZD1222 COVID-19 vaccine. Study conclusions and caveats: Repertoire collection took place solely once the T cell response had peaked.

The material sequenced was peripheral blood, taken on day 0 of AZD1222 vaccination. The rearrangement joins TRBV19 to TRBJ2-1; D call uncertain. The receptor was isolated from an adult in good health. The CDR3 sequence is CASSAKGTDVSSYNEQFF. For the CDR3, the DNA is TGTGCCAGTAGCGCAAAAGGCACCGACGTGAGCTCCTACAATGAGCAGTTCTTC. Supplemented by reference TRBV19 and TRBJ2-1, the full variable domain reads DGGITQSPKYLFRKEGQNVTLSCEQNLNHDAMYWYRQDPGQGLRLIYYSQIVNDFQKGDIAEGYSVSREKKESFPLTVTSAQKNPTAFYLCASSAKGTDVSSYNEQFFGPGTRLTVL.